Presented here are 5 T cell receptor beta chains from one specimen sequenced in a study of identical twins (dated by TCRdb to 2016 to 2018). Library preparation was by 5' RACE. Reads for this sample came from an Illumina HiSeq 2000. TCRdb applied fastp at Q25 and MiXCR to the public reads, then kept only in-frame beta chains. Rows are combined by CDR3 protein, so each entry shows the most common genes and DNA. Recorded for this sample are around 530,000 distinct CDR3 sequences; roughly 15% of them occurred a single time. The top ten constitute roughly 0.46% of the sample. The data were also submitted as part of a second study, on yellow fever vaccine responses in identical twins.

Material: CD4+ T cells sorted from blood. The receptors were gathered from a woman between 18 and 30 years old in good health.

The chain combines TRBV20-1 with TRBJ2-1; 9 nucleotides line up with TRBD2. Trimming at V came to 1 base and at J to 8 bases, leaving 12 bases not matched to a gene. Germline V CDR1 and CDR2: DFQATT, SNEGSKA (reference sequence). The CDR3 contains 16 residues. For the CDR3, the DNA is TGCAGTGCTAGAGGAGGACAGCGGGGGGCCGCCTATGAGCAGTTCTTC. Translated: CSARGGQRGAAYEQFF.

The chain carries TRBV6-5 and TRBJ1-1; D uncertain. The length of the CDR3 is 16 residues. V was pared by 0 bases and J by 1 base, with 12 bases between. CDR1 is MNHEY, CDR2 SVGAGI, per germline. Here the CDR3 DNA reads TGTGCCAGCAGTTACTCGATGGGCCCATCGAACACTGAAGCTTTCTTT. As protein: CASSYSMGPSNTEAFF.

The chain couples TRBV11-2 to TRBJ2-2; TRBD1 matches at 7 bases. The germline V gene has CDR1 SGHAT and CDR2 FQNNGV. The CDR3 contains 15 residues. The junction had 5 bases not matched to a gene; V was cut back by 0 bases and J by 7 bases. CDR3 region: CASSLEGGVGGELFF. CDR3 DNA: TGTGCCAGCAGCTTAGAAGGGGGCGTTGGCGGGGAGCTGTTTTTT.

This chain links TRBV20-1 with TRBJ2-2, with a possible D match to TRBD1 (5 bases). Germline CDR1 and CDR2: DFQATT and SNEGSKA (reference sequence). V was trimmed by 5 bases and J by 0 bases, leaving 10 bases between them. The CDR3 sequence is 14 residues long. In DNA, the CDR3 is TGCAGTGCTGGAATAGGGGCGAACACCGGGGAGCTGTTTTTT. It codes for CSAGIGANTGELFF.

V and J are TRBV5-1 and TRBJ2-1; D may be TRBD1 (5 bases). V was shortened by 0 bases and J by 5 bases, with 15 bases between the two germline ends. The CDR3 consists of 16 residues. In germline, CDR1 is SGHRS, CDR2 YFSETQ. CDR3 coding DNA: TGCGCCAGCAGCTTGGGGGTAGGGGCCGGAGACAATGAGCAGTTCTTC. It yields the protein CASSLGVGAGDNEQFF.